A selection of T cell receptor beta chains follows, all from one sample in a study of CD8 T cells in ankylosing spondylitis. TCRdb recomputed calls from the 5' RACE reads with MiXCR, one row per CDR3 protein. Of about 110,000 distinct CDR3 sequences in the sample, less than 25% were seen once. The sequencing sample was made of synovial fluid, either unsorted or a sorted T cell fraction (not recorded which). These receptors were obtained from a male donor with ankylosing spondylitis. The CDR3 runs from the conserved cysteine through the conserved F or W. The D gene is left open where the match is weak. Clone size is not always given. Where it is, it says once, few, many or a class for expanded clones.

few,.,TRBJ2-3,TRBV10-3,TGTGCCACCTTTACAGGGTTGGAGACAGATACGCAGTATTTT,CATFTGLETDTQYF
few,.,TRBJ2-1,TRBV10-2,TGCGCCAGCATCCCCCGGGACTCGGCCTACAATGAGCAGTTCTTC,CASIPRDSAYNEQFF
.,.,TRBJ2-1,TRBV10-2,TGCGCCAGCAGGGGAAATGAGCAGTTCTTC,CASRGNEQFF
.,TRBD2,TRBJ2-7,TRBV2,TGTGCCAGTAGGCCAAGGCCTAGCGGATCCTACGAGCAGTACTTC,CASRPRPSGSYEQYF
few,TRBD2,TRBJ2-3,TRBV4-2,TGTGCCAGCAGCCTGGGACTAGCGGGAGGGGGCGCAGATACGCAGTATTTT,CASSLGLAGGGADTQYF
few,.,TRBJ1-5,TRBV6-5,TGTGCCAGCAGTTACTCGGGACGGGAGAGAAATCAGCCCCAGCATTTT,CASSYSGRERNQPQHF
.,.,TRBJ2-1,TRBV27,TGTGCCAGCACCTGGGGGGACAATGAGCAGTTCTTC,CASTWGDNEQFF
few,TRBD2,TRBJ2-3,TRBV10-2,TGCGCCAGCAGTGGCCCGACTAGCGGACCTAGCACAGATACGCAGTATTTT,CASSGPTSGPSTDTQYF
.,.,TRBJ2-1,TRBV7-9,TGTGCCAGCAGCTTAGGCCTAGCAGTAGCCTACAATGAGCAGTTCTTC,CASSLGLAVAYNEQFF
many,.,TRBJ2-1,TRBV20-1,TGCAGTGCTAGAAATCCTCCATTCCGTGAGCAGTTCTTC,CSARNPPFREQFF
many,.,TRBJ2-1,TRBV7-2,TGTGCCAGCAGCACTCGACAGACGAATGAGCAGTTCTTC,CASSTRQTNEQFF
.,TRBD2,TRBJ2-1,TRBV2,TGTGCCAGCAGAAAGCGGGAGTTGGTTGAGCAGTTCTTC,CASRKRELVEQFF
.,TRBD1,TRBJ2-6,TRBV11-1,TGTGCCAGCAGCGCGGACAGGGGCTGGTTCTCTGGGGCCAACGTCCTGACTTTC,CASSADRGWFSGANVLTF
few,.,TRBJ2-1,TRBV11-2,TGTGCCAGCAGCTTAGTTGTCCGGTCCTACAATGAGCAGTTCTTC,CASSLVVRSYNEQFF
.,.,TRBJ2-2,TRBV4-1,TGCGCCAGCAGCCCGAACTTGGCTTCCACCGGGGAGCTGTTTTTT,CASSPNLASTGELFF
.,.,TRBJ2-1,TRBV5-5,TGTGCCAGCAGCTTGACAGGGCCTCTTTACAATGAGCAGTTCTTC,CASSLTGPLYNEQFF
.,.,TRBJ2-3,TRBV29-1,TGCAGCGTTGAAGAGGGCAGCAGTGATCTCATAGATACGCAGTATTTT,CSVEEGSSDLIDTQYF
many,TRBD2,TRBJ2-3,TRBV5-1,TGCGCCAGCAGCCACCCTCGTCGACTAGCGGGAGAGGCAGATACGCAGTATTTT,CASSHPRRLAGEADTQYF
.,.,TRBJ2-3,TRBV5-1,TGCGCCAGCAGCTTGGCCCAGTTTAGCACAGATACGCAGTATTTT,CASSLAQFSTDTQYF
many,TRBD2,TRBJ2-1,TRBV5-1,TGCGCCAGCAGCTTGGTACTAGCGGGAACCTACAATGAGCAGTTCTTC,CASSLVLAGTYNEQFF
many,.,TRBJ1-1,TRBV12-3/TRBV12-4,TGTGCCAGCAGTTTTGTGGCATCCTCTGAAGCTTTCTTT,CASSFVASSEAFF
few,.,TRBJ2-2,TRBV11-2,TGTGCCAGCAGCATTGCCAGGGGCACCGGGGAGCTGTTTTTT,CASSIARGTGELFF
few,.,TRBJ1-3,TRBV11-2,TGTGCCAGCAGCCGGGGCTCTGCTGGAAACACCATATATTTT,CASSRGSAGNTIYF
.,.,TRBJ1-2,TRBV20-1,TGCAGTGCTGTCCGAACAGGACGCTATGGCTACACCTTC,CSAVRTGRYGYTF
many,.,TRBJ1-1,TRBV4-1,TGCGCCAGCAGCGAGCGCGTCCGGGACAAGCGTATGGAAGCTTTCTTT,CASSERVRDKRMEAFF
many,.,TRBJ2-7,TRBV28,TGTGCCAGCAGTCTGACAAGTGGAGGCTACTACGAGCAGTACTTC,CASSLTSGGYYEQYF
few,TRBD2,TRBJ2-5,TRBV5-6,TGTGCCAGCAGCCCAGGACTAGCGGGAGAAGAGACCCAGTACTTC,CASSPGLAGEETQYF
.,.,TRBJ1-1,TRBV4-1,TGCGCCAGCAGCCATGACACCACTAACACTGAAGCTTTCTTT,CASSHDTTNTEAFF
.,.,TRBJ2-1,TRBV11-3,TGTGCCAGCAGCTTAGAGGGCCTTTACAATGAGCAGTTCTTC,CASSLEGLYNEQFF
.,.,TRBJ1-2,TRBV18,TGTGCCAGCTCCCCGGAAGGAGGGGGCTATGGCTACACCTTC,CASSPEGGGYGYTF
many,TRBD2,TRBJ2-3,TRBV4-1,TGCGCCAGCAGCCTAAGACTAGCGGGTACAGATACGCAGTATTTT,CASSLRLAGTDTQYF
few,TRBD2,TRBJ2-3,TRBV24-1,TGTGCCACCAGTGTACTAGCGGGAGAGACAGATACGCAGTATTTT,CATSVLAGETDTQYF
.,.,TRBJ1-1,TRBV15,TGTGCCACCAGCAGAGACAAGGGGAACACTGAAGCTTTCTTT,CATSRDKGNTEAFF
few,.,TRBJ1-3,TRBV7-8,TGTGCCAGCAGTCTTGCCTCTGGAAACACCATATATTTT,CASSLASGNTIYF
.,TRBD2,TRBJ2-3,TRBV11-2,TGTGCCAGCAGCTTCACCATAGCGGGGAGCACAGATACGCAGTATTTT,CASSFTIAGSTDTQYF
few,TRBD1,TRBJ2-1,TRBV9,TGTGCCAGCAGCCCCCACAGGGGGAATGAGCAGTTCTTC,CASSPHRGNEQFF
few,.,TRBJ1-1,TRBV12-3/TRBV12-4,TGTGCCAGCCAGAGGGGATCCTATCTCATGAACACTGAAGCTTTCTTT,CASQRGSYLMNTEAFF
few,TRBD2,TRBJ2-3,TRBV6-2/TRBV6-3,TGTGCCAGCAGTTACGCTCTTTCGACTAGCTCGGCAGATACGCAGTATTTT,CASSYALSTSSADTQYF
.,.,TRBJ1-5,TRBV11-2,TGTGCCAGCAGCTTAGATAACGTGGATAGCAATCAGCCCCAGCATTTT,CASSLDNVDSNQPQHF
.,.,TRBJ2-5,TRBV20-1,TGCAGTGCTAGAGACATAGGAGGGATTGTGGAGACCCAGTACTTC,CSARDIGGIVETQYF
few,.,TRBJ1-2,TRBV7-2,TGTGCCAGCAGCCCGGGACATGGATATGGCTACACCTTC,CASSPGHGYGYTF
few,TRBD1,TRBJ2-5,TRBV25-1,TGTGCCAGCAGCCCATCCGGGACAGGGCGACAGACCCAGTACTTC,CASSPSGTGRQTQYF
.,TRBD2,TRBJ2-3,TRBV19,TGTGCCAGTAGTAAATCGGGAGGAGGTTTTATCGGCACAGATACGCAGTATTTT,CASSKSGGGFIGTDTQYF
few,.,TRBJ1-5,TRBV7-9,TGTGCCAGCAGCCGCCTTAGTCAGCCCCAGCATTTT,CASSRLSQPQHF
.,.,TRBJ2-7,TRBV30,TGTGCCTGGAGTCTCAACCTAAGGGGGGAGCAGTACTTC,CAWSLNLRGEQYF
many,TRBD2,TRBJ2-1,TRBV3-1,TGTGCCAGCAGCCTCCTCCCAGCGGGAGGGTATGAGCAGTTCTTC,CASSLLPAGGYEQFF